This is a list of T cell receptor beta chains from one sample in a study of CD8 T cells in Susac syndrome. Using its own MiXCR run on the immunoSEQ multiplex PCR reads, TCRdb lists one record per CDR3 protein. In the table there are about 170,000 distinct CDR3 sequences, 95% to 96% of which are singletons. The material sequenced was CD4+ T cells from PBMCs. These receptors originate from a human donor with Susac syndrome. Each CDR3 is given with its conserved first and last residue. A D gene is named only where the DNA matches it firmly. The size of a clone is reported for some rows only, either as once, few or many, or as a class for expanded clones.

d_call cdr3_length clone_size j_call v_call cdr3_nt cdr3_aa
- 17 - TRBJ2-5 TRBV6-1 TGTGCCAGCAGCCCAGACCAGTCAGGGTGGCCTCAAGAGACCCAGTACTTC CASSPDQSGWPQETQYF
TRBD1 12 - TRBJ1-2 TRBV18 TGTGCCAGCTCACGGACAGGGGATGGCTACACCTTC CASSRTGDGYTF
TRBD2 20 - TRBJ2-5 TRBV5-4 TGTGCCAGCAGCTTGCGGAGGACTAGCGGGGGTCCTGGATTCCAAGAGACCCAGTACTTC CASSLRRTSGGPGFQETQYF
- 14 - TRBJ2-1 TRBV18 TGTGCCAGCTCACCAGAGTTACGGATCAATGAGCAGTTCTTC CASSPELRINEQFF
- 13 - TRBJ1-4 TRBV3-1 TGTGCCAGCAGCCAAGGTCTCGCGAAAAAACTGTTTTTT CASSQGLAKKLFF
- 16 - TRBJ1-1 TRBV3-1 TGTGCCAGCAGCCCCCCATTGGCCCGAGCCCCCACTGAAGCTTTCTTT CASSPPLARAPTEAFF
- 14 - TRBJ1-6 TRBV6-5 TGTGCCAGCAGTTATCGGGCAGGGCGAGGCCCCCTCCACTTT CASSYRAGRGPLHF
- 17 - TRBJ2-6 TRBV5-1 TGCGCCAGCACATTGCGGGACATCGTGTATGGGGCCAACGTCCTGACTTTC CASTLRDIVYGANVLTF
- 13 - TRBJ1-5 TRBV28 TGTGCCAGCAGTTTCGAGTGGGATCAGCCCCAGCATTTT CASSFEWDQPQHF
TRBD1 15 once TRBJ2-3 TRBV19 TGTGCCAGCCGGGACAGGGGGCTGTGGACAGATACGCAGTATTTT CASRDRGLWTDTQYF
- 16 - TRBJ2-1 TRBV29-1 TGCAGCGTTGAAGTCGCACATCCCACACTCTACAATGAGCAGTTCTTC CSVEVAHPTLYNEQFF
- 13 once TRBJ2-5 TRBV29-1 TGCAGCGGGTACTCCCCGTACCAAGAGACCCAGTACTTC CSGYSPYQETQYF
- 14 - TRBJ2-3 TRBV4-3 TGCGCCAGCAGCCAAACGGAGCGAGACCGGTATCGGTATTTT CASSQTERDRYRYF
- 11 - TRBJ1-2 TRBV28 TGTGCCATCCTTACAGGGTATGGCTACACCTTC CAILTGYGYTF
- 14 - TRBJ2-1 TRBV7-2 TGTGCCAGCAGCTTAGAAGTCGGATCATCAAAGCAGTTCTTC CASSLEVGSSKQFF
TRBD2 14 - TRBJ2-7 TRBV5-1 TGCGCCAGCTGCCTCGGGAGGGGCAGCGGGGAGCAGTACTTC CASCLGRGSGEQYF
- 14 once TRBJ2-4 TRBV28 TGTGCCAGCAGCCTTGACCCAACCAAAAACATTCAGTACTTC CASSLDPTKNIQYF
TRBD1 12 - TRBJ1-6 TRBV4-1 TGCGCCACAGGGACAGTGGGGTCACCCCTCCACTTT CATGTVGSPLHF
TRBD2 14 - TRBJ2-5 TRBV4-2 TGTGCCAGCAGCCAGGGAGGGAACCAAGAGACCCAGTACTTC CASSQGGNQETQYF
TRBD2 15 - TRBJ2-3 TRBV3-1 TGTGCCAGCAGCCAAGGACTAGCGGACACGAATACGCAGTATTTT CASSQGLADTNTQYF
TRBD1 15 once TRBJ1-1 TRBV5-1 TGCGCCAGCAGCTCAGCCGGGACAGGGTCCACTGAAGCTTTCTTT CASSSAGTGSTEAFF
- 12 - TRBJ2-1 TRBV20-1 TGCAGTGCCCCGAGCCGGGCCTTCGGGCGTTTCTTC CSAPSRAFGRFF